This note documents a single T cell receptor beta chain sequence. At one end the junction does not follow the germline gene, possibly because of a read error. This CDR3 comprises 12 residues. How the authors handled the data: Reference gene primer amplification yielded estimated nucleated cell counts. The table came from immunoSEQ multiplex PCR; TCRdb's copy has only in-frame clones and leaves some out. V, J and clone size were drawn from that table, and D and trimming were deduced from the DNA. The sample contains over 300,000 clones, 89% of which appear only once. The sample is drawn from a study of blood T cell repertoires in COVID-19. Study-wide background: Donors in the United States, Italy and Spain gave samples during acute or convalescent COVID-19. PBMCs, B-cell-depleted T cells, or T cells provided the cDNA or gDNA that made up the material.

This receptor was taken from a middle-aged man with acute or convalescent COVID-19. Sequenced: peripheral blood. This sequence joins TRBV12-3 or TRBV12-4 and TRBJ1-4; D gene ambiguous. The CDR3 DNA reads TGTGCCAGCAGGCACCTAAATGGAAAACTGTTTTTT. Protein sequence: CASRHLNGKLFF.